This T cell receptor beta chain derives from a study of OX40 agonist ivuxolimab in advanced cancers. For the wider study: Ivuxolimab, which targeted the costimulatory receptor OX40 (CD134), was an agonistic, fully human IgG2 monoclonal antibody. Intravenous ivuxolimab was administered to patients every 2 weeks at six dose levels: 0.01, 0.1, 0.3, 1.5, 3 and 10 mg/kg. Among the roughly 52 dose-escalation patients, around 19 had hepatocellular carcinoma, roughly 15 melanoma, 9 renal cell carcinoma and 9 head and neck cancer. In the dose-escalation cohort, around four fifths of patients were male, and the mean age was approximately 60 years, with a range of 23 to 79. Patients were allowed to have had prior anti-PD-1, anti-PD-L1 or anti-CTLA-4 therapy, and approximately 41% of the dose-escalation patients had previously received checkpoint inhibitors. Three dose-escalation patients achieved partial responses, one with hepatocellular carcinoma and two with cutaneous melanoma. The purpose of peripheral TCRbeta sequencing was to test whether ivuxolimab changed TCR sequence diversity and led to clonal T-cell expansion. The paper reports the monotherapy dose-escalation portion (N of about 54 patients) of the phase I ivuxolimab trial.

The trial excluded patients who had a history of autoimmune disease or who were on systemic immunosuppression. In every dose cohort, peripheral blood was drawn for TCR sequencing at baseline, cycle 4 day 1, and cycle 7 day 1. The samples were drawn from a first-in-human, open-label, multicenter phase I dose-escalation trial of ivuxolimab. Adults with locally advanced or metastatic head and neck squamous cell, hepatocellular, melanoma or renal cell carcinoma were enrolled in the trial. Before TCR sequencing, CD4+ T cells and CD8+ T cells were sorted from peripheral blood as separate populations. This clone was counted between two and nine times. No cognate antigen has been identified for it. It has no much larger one-base neighbor in the sample; base qualities were not kept. To sequence the TCRbeta CDR3 region, genomic DNA was isolated from the sorted cells. The immunoSEQ Assay was used for sequencing of TCRbeta CDR3 regions. TCRdb obtained this table from immuneACCESS and retained in-frame rearrangements with V and J assigned. These tables miss some clones; where compared with another copy, unresolved V genes account for less than half of the shortfall, and the remainder is unexplained. This sample comprises some 82,000 clones, about 91% of them detected only once. The ten largest clones take up 2.3% of the sample.

CDR1 and CDR2 were assigned from the germline V gene as LGHNT and FRNRAP. The CDR3 covers 16 residues, taking in both the cysteine and the phenylalanine. Kept here is only the CDR3 DNA, which spans 48 bases and is read in frame from base 1. Relative to germline, V is 2 bases shorter and J is 7 bases shorter, with 20 bases between their ends. Paper-wide results and their limitations: After ivuxolimab, more expanded clones were found on average in CD8+ T cells than in CD4+ T cells. Low levels of normalized T-cell clonal expansion were also seen in some nonresponding patients. Antigen specificity was not determined for the clonally expanded peripheral T cells. In the 0.1-3.0 mg/kg groups, partial responders were among the patients with the lowest normalized peripheral clonal expansion, particularly in CD8+ T cells. At doses of 0.1 to 3.0 mg/kg, clonal expansion of both CD4+ and CD8+ T cells in blood was seen between baseline and week 6.

In this chain, TRBV12-5 is recombined with TRBJ1-2; perhaps TRBD1 is the D gene, with 6 bases matching. This receptor was taken from an adult with an advanced solid tumor such as melanoma, head and neck, liver or kidney cancer. The sample here was CD4+ or CD8+ T cells sorted from blood, taken in a trial of the OX40 agonist ivuxolimab. DNA sequence: TGTGCTAGTGGTTTGTCGACAGGTCTGATTCTCACTGGCTACACCTTC. This gives the protein CASGLSTGLILTGYTF. This CDR3, with the reference TRBV12-5 and TRBJ1-2 proteins standing in past its ends, gives the full variable domain DARVTQTPRHKVTEMGQEVTMRCQPILGHNTVFWYRQTMMQGLELLAYFRNRAPLDDSGMPKDRFSAEMPDATLATLKIQPSEPRDSAVYFCASGLSTGLILTGYTFGSGTRLTVV.